Shown below are 3 T cell receptor beta chains from a single sample sequenced in a study of cytomegalovirus exposure and HLA in healthy donors. PCR was performed using 60 Vbeta and 13 Jbeta primers. Profiling relied on immunoSEQ multiplex PCR, and the TCRdb table lists in-frame clones only, not all of them. The table records about 130,000 clones, around 80% of them present only once. The sequencing sample was made of PBMCs. The origin of the receptors is a woman between 18 and 29 years old in good health and CMV-seropositive.

The chain combines TRBV5-1 with TRBJ1-1; 8 nucleotides agree with TRBD1. Trimming removed 0 bases from V and 4 bases from J; junction bases left unmatched: 2. Germline CDR1 is SGHRS and CDR2 is YFSETQ. The CDR3 spans 14 residues. The CDR3 is CASSLVGQGTEAFF. In nucleotides, the CDR3 is TGCGCCAGCAGCTTGGTCGGACAGGGCACTGAAGCTTTCTTT.

The CDR3 bases are TGTGCCAGCAGTGCCTCGGGCACCGGGGAGCTGTTTTTT. Translation gives CASSASGTGELFF. The chain joins TRBV6-6 to TRBJ2-2; D remains ambiguous. Trimming stripped 5 bases from V and 4 bases from J, with 8 bases between. In germline, CDR1 is MNHNY, CDR2 SVGAGI (reference sequence). The length of the CDR3 is 13 residues.

The chain employs TRBV6-1 and TRBJ1-5, with 9 positions matching TRBD1. The CDR3 contains 14 residues. Germline lookup yields CDR1 MNHNS and CDR2 SASEGT. V lost 3 bases and J lost 6; bases outside the gene matches: 3. The CDR3 protein is CASSESDRGQPQHF. The CDR3 DNA reads as TGTGCCAGCAGTGAGTCGGACAGGGGTCAGCCCCAGCATTTT.